This entry concerns a single T cell receptor beta chain. The sample is drawn from a study of blood T cell repertoires in COVID-19. Background on the study: COVID-19 samples, acute and convalescent, were from the United States, Italy and Spain. The analysed material was cDNA or gDNA that came from T cells, B-cell-depleted T cells, or PBMCs.

Germline CDR1 and CDR2: DFQATT and SNEGSKA (reference sequence). V shed 3 bases and J shed 6 bases, with 6 bases lying between them. The CDR3 spans 11 residues. In the original analysis: Reference gene primer amplification gave estimated nucleated cell counts. TCRdb keeps only in-frame clones here, not all; method: immunoSEQ multiplex PCR. V, J and clone size are those of that table, while D and trimming were read from the DNA. The sample has fewer than 200,000 clones; 75% to 85% are singletons. While infection was still active, Seattle patients were enrolled and then followed longitudinally. Sequencing was done on a sample of peripheral blood. V is TRBV20-1 and J is TRBJ2-1; unclear D gene. This TCR was recovered from a woman at least 80 years old with COVID-19, enrolled during active disease. The chain's CDR3 is CSASLLNEQFF. In nucleotides, the CDR3 is TGCAGTGCTAGCCTCCTCAATGAGCAGTTCTTC.